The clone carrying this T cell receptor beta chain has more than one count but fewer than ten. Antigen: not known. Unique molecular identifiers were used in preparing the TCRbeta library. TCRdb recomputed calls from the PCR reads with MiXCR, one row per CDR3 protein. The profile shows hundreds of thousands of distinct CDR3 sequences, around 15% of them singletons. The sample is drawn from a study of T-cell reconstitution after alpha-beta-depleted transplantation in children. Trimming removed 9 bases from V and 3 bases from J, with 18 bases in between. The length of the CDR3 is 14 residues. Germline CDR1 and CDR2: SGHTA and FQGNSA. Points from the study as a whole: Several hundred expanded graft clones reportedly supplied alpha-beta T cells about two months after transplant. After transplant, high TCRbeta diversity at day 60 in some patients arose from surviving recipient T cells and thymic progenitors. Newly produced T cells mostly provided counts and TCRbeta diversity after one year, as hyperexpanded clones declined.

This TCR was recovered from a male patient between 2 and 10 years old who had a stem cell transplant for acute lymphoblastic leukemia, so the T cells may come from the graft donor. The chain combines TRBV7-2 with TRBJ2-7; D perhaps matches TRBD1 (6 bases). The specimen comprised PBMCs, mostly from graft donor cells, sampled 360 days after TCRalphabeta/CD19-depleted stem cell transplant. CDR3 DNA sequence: TGTGCCAGTACTCGCTCGACAGGTTTCTACGAGCAGTACTTC. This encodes CASTRSTGFYEQYF.